These 20 T cell receptor beta chains share one sample of origin, sequenced in a study of control samples from healthy donors and cancer patients. Here immunoSEQ multiplex PCR was the method, and the copy in TCRdb shows in-frame clones only, minus some. Seen here are 40,000 to 60,000 clones, roughly 85% observed once, and the top ten hold 2.8%. Source material: PBMCs. These receptor sequences come from a woman aged 45-65 years with lung cancer.

This chain links TRBV7-8 with TRBJ2-1; 7 bases line up with TRBD2. V was clipped by 5 bases and J by 4 bases; unmatched bases: 2. The CDR3 is 13 amino acids. The V gene's germline CDR1 is SGHVS and CDR2 FQNEAQ. CDR3 in amino acids: CASSRGEYNEQFF. The CDR3 DNA reads as TGTGCCAGCAGCCGGGGGGAGTACAATGAGCAGTTCTTC. Complete variable domain (other parts from reference TRBV7-8 and TRBJ2-1): GAGVSQSPRYKVAKRGQDVALRCDPISGHVSLFWYQQALGQGPEFLTYFQNEAQLDKSGLPSDRFFAERPEGSVSTLKIQRTQQEDSAVYLCASSRGEYNEQFFGPGTRLTVL.

The chain links TRBV9 to TRBJ2-3; D assignment may be TRBD1 or TRBD2 (5 bases each). The length of the CDR3 is 12 residues. The ends were cut back, 2 bases at V and 6 bases at J, with 7 bases in the middle. Germline-derived CDR1 and CDR2 are SGDLS and YYNGEE. The CDR3 nucleotides are TGTGCCAGCAGCGTCGAGGGGGATACGCAGTATTTT. It codes for CASSVEGDTQYF.

The chain carries TRBV7-9 and TRBJ2-5; D uncertain. Per germline, CDR1 SEHNR and CDR2 FQNEAQ (reference sequence). The CDR3 loop spans 12 amino acids. Trimming cost V 2 bases and J 5 bases, with 6 bases left between them. DNA for the CDR3: TGTGCCAGCAGCTTATATCTTGAGACCCAGTACTTC. Residues: CASSLYLETQYF.

This clone was recorded a few times. A junction end diverges from the germline sequence, so it may reflect a read error. The rearrangement links TRBV11-2 to TRBJ1-5; no clear D. The germline CDR1 and CDR2 sequences are SGHAT and FQNNGV. CDR3 length equals 11 residues. The CDR3 DNA reads TGTGCCAGCGGCTTCAATCAGCCCCAGCATTTT. The encoded protein is CASGFNQPQHF. Using reference TRBV11-2 and TRBJ1-5 for the parts outside the CDR3, the full variable domain is EAGVAQSPRYKIIEKRQSVAFWCNPISGHATLYWYQQILGQGPKLLIQFQNNGVVDDSQLPKDRFSAERLKGVDSTLKIQPAKLEDSAVYLCASGFNQPQHFGDGTRLSIL.

A single count supports this clone. The chain has TRBV11-2 and TRBJ2-3; no reliable D call. Germline values: CDR1 SGHAT, CDR2 FQNNGV. CDR3 size: 14 residues. Trimming cost V 0 bases and J 2 bases, with 6 bases left between them. CDR3 loop: CASSLDFSTDTQYF. The CDR3 DNA reads as TGTGCCAGCAGCTTAGATTTCTCCACAGATACGCAGTATTTT.

The genes are TRBV20-1 and TRBJ1-2; a possible D gene is TRBD1 (5 bases). V lost 3 bases and J 2 bases, leaving 16 bases between the germline ends. In germline, CDR1 is DFQATT, CDR2 SNEGSKA (reference sequence). The CDR3 runs to 15 residues. DNA of the CDR3: TGCAGTGCTAGTAAATCGGGACTTCAGAACTATGGCTACACCTTC. Amino acids: CSASKSGLQNYGYTF.

This rearrangement joins TRBV25-1 to TRBJ2-7; no definite D call. V was pared by 2 bases and J by 0 bases, with 8 bases between. The CDR3 consists of 14 residues. Germline CDR1 is MGHDK and CDR2 is SYGVNS. CDR3 residues: CASSEVGASYEQYF. In nucleotides, the CDR3 is TGTGCCAGCAGTGAAGTTGGTGCCTCCTACGAGCAGTACTTC.

This clone was observed a single time. This chain uses TRBV7-2 with TRBJ2-7; the D gene is possibly TRBD2 (5 bases). From germline, CDR1 is SGHTA and CDR2 FQGNSA. The CDR3 spans 15 residues. V dropped 1 base and J dropped 2 bases, with 12 bases sitting between them. CDR3 loop: CASSLEAGAAYEQYF. The CDR3 DNA sequence: TGTGCCAGCAGCTTAGAGGCGGGCGCCGCCTACGAGCAGTACTTC.

The chain joins TRBV5-1 to TRBJ2-7; D gene unclear. Germline V gene lookup returns CDR1 SGHRS and CDR2 YFSETQ. Trimming left V 4 bases short and J 3 bases short, with 11 bases between. CDR3 length: 13 amino acids. This CDR3 reads CASSADKLYEQYF. The CDR3 DNA reads as TGCGCCAGCAGCGCCGACAAACTCTACGAGCAGTACTTC.

Notes on this clone: The germline gene is not matched at one end of the junction; a read error may be the cause. V gene TRBV7-9 combines with J gene TRBJ2-7, with 12 positions matching TRBD2. CDR1 is SEHNR and CDR2 is FQNEAQ in the germline V gene (reference sequence). This CDR3 comprises 15 residues. The CDR3 nucleotides are TGTGCCAGCAGCTTGACTAGCGGGGGATCCTCCGAGCAGTACTTC. Translation gives CASSLTSGGSSEQYF.

The DNA for the CDR3 is TGTGCCAGCTCACCACCGGGACTAGCGGGGGGGTTCAATGAGCAGTTCTTC. Amino acids: CASSPPGLAGGFNEQFF. The chain has TRBV18 and TRBJ2-1; TRBD2 matches 16 bases. The CDR3 loop spans 17 amino acids. V dropped 0 bases and J dropped 6; count of bases not matched to a gene: 2. The germline V gene encodes CDR1 KGHSH and CDR2 LQKENI. The full variable domain, in which reference TRBV18 and TRBJ2-1 provide the parts outside the CDR3, is NAGVMQNPRHLVRRRGQEARLRCSPMKGHSHVYWYRQLPEEGLKFMVYLQKENIIDESGMPKERFSAEFPKEGPSILRIQQVVRGDSAAYFCASSPPGLAGGFNEQFFGPGTRLTVL.

The chain joins TRBV7-9 to TRBJ2-7; 7 nucleotides match TRBD2. The CDR3 is 15 amino acids. Germline-derived CDR1 and CDR2 are SEHNR and FQNEAQ (reference sequence). The J segment lost 0 bases and the V segment lost 5 bases, leaving 7 bases of the junction unmatched. The CDR3 DNA sequence: TGTGCCAGCAGCCAACTAAGCGGGGACTCCTACGAGCAGTACTTC. The encoded protein is CASSQLSGDSYEQYF.

This chain uses TRBV15 with TRBJ2-7; 8 nucleotides line up with TRBD2. This CDR3 spans 14 amino acids. After removal of 3 bases from V and 9 bases from J, the junction contained 10 bases not matched to a gene. Germline CDR1 reads LNHNV; CDR2 reads YYDKDF (reference sequence). Here the CDR3 reads CATSSRSRSGGQYF. In DNA, the CDR3 is TGTGCCACCAGCAGCAGGAGTAGGAGCGGGGGGCAGTACTTC.

This rearrangement joins TRBV19 to TRBJ1-5; possibly TRBD1 for D (5 bases). Germline loops: CDR1 LNHDA, CDR2 SQIVND (reference sequence). This CDR3 is 14 amino acids long. V was pared by 6 bases and J by 5 bases, with 14 bases between. In DNA, the CDR3 is TGTGCCAGTAGCCCAGGGCCACCCTATCAGCCCCAGCATTTT. Encoded protein: CASSPGPPYQPQHF. The full variable domain, rest sourced from reference TRBV19 and TRBJ1-5, is DGGITQSPKYLFRKEGQNVTLSCEQNLNHDAMYWYRQDPGQGLRLIYYSQIVNDFQKGDIAEGYSVSREKKESFPLTVTSAQKNPTAFYLCASSPGPPYQPQHFGDGTRLSIL.

This clone was seen a few times. The chain joins TRBV25-1 to TRBJ2-2, with TRBD1 matching over 7 bases. CDR3 size: 13 residues. The V gene end was trimmed by 5 bases and the J gene end by 7 bases; junction bases not matched to a gene: 4. Germline CDR1 MGHDK, CDR2 SYGVNS. The CDR3 loop reads CASSHTGVGELFF. In nucleotides, the CDR3 is TGTGCCAGCAGTCATACAGGGGTCGGGGAGCTGTTTTTT.

The chain links TRBV7-3 to TRBJ2-2; 10 nucleotides line up with TRBD1. Germline CDR1 and CDR2: SGHTA and FQGTGA. CDR3 length: 15 residues. The J segment lost 3 bases and the V segment lost 5 bases, leaving 3 bases of the junction unmatched. The CDR3 DNA is TGTGCCAGCAGCCCTGGGACAGGGGACACCGGGGAGCTGTTTTTT. Translation gives CASSPGTGDTGELFF.

The J gene is TRBJ1-1, the V gene TRBV10-1, with D uncertain. The length of the CDR3 is 13 residues. Germline CDR1 is WNHNN and CDR2 is SYGVQD (reference sequence). V was clipped by 0 bases and J by 8 bases, with 10 bases between them. The CDR3 coding sequence is TGCGCCAGCAGTGAGTCTGGTGTCAGGGAAGCTTTCTTT. Protein sequence: CASSESGVREAFF.

The chain couples TRBV12-3 or TRBV12-4 to TRBJ1-1, with 7 nucleotides matching TRBD1. This CDR3 region has 13 residues. With 7 bases clipped from V and 1 base from J, the junction kept 3 bases outside the gene matches. The CDR3 spells CASIGTANTEAFF. CDR3 DNA sequence: TGTGCCAGCATTGGGACAGCGAACACTGAAGCTTTCTTT.

The chain is built from TRBV6-5 and TRBJ2-6, with D perhaps matching TRBD2 (6 bases). Germline V lookup: CDR1 MNHEY, CDR2 SVGAGI. The CDR3 extends over 16 amino acids. Trimming took 2 bases from V and 3 from J, leaving 11 bases between them. The CDR3: CASSYRGVGGANVLTF. DNA for the CDR3: TGTGCCAGCAGTTACCGCGGGGTCGGTGGGGCCAACGTCCTGACTTTC.

This clone was detected once. The gene calls are TRBV4-2 and TRBJ2-6, with D possibly TRBD1 on 6 matching bases. The CDR3 spans 18 residues. The germline V gene encodes CDR1 LGHNA and CDR2 YNFKEQ. The V end lost 5 bases, the J end lost 1 base, and 18 bases lay between the germline ends. In nucleotides, the CDR3 is TGTGCCAGCAGCGTCTCAGTGGAAAGGGGGTCTGGGGCCAACGTCCTGACTTTC. It yields the protein CASSVSVERGSGANVLTF.